This TCR beta chain was sequenced during a study of response to subunit inactivated influenza vaccine. Turning to this clonotype: The antigen remains unidentified.

Regarding the study as a whole: Authors suggested few new T cells are recruited by each seasonal influenza vaccination.

TCRdb independently ran MiXCR on the RT-PCR reads; one entry per CDR3 protein. The data show 600,000 to 700,000 distinct CDR3 sequences, 14% seen once. CDR3 size: 16 residues. Trimming removed 9 bases at V and 1 base at J, with 22 bases between. Per germline, CDR1 SGHRS and CDR2 YFSETQ. The sequenced sample was PBMCs from blood, obtained approximately 15 days before vaccination. This receptor was taken from a man aged 50-59 years who received an inactivated influenza vaccine. The chain carries TRBV5-1 and TRBJ2-5; TRBD1 or TRBD2 may be the D gene (6 bases each). CDR3: CATALVGGSLQETQYF. The CDR3 coding sequence is TGCGCCACCGCATTGGTAGGGGGGAGTCTCCAAGAGACCCAGTACTTC.